One T cell receptor (beta chain) is described in this entry. The data were produced by immunoSEQ multiplex PCR, yet TCRdb's version contains in-frame clones alone and is incomplete. The repertoire holds roughly 62,000 clones, with 75% to 95% as singletons. CDR3 length: 15 residues. Germline CDR1 is LNHNV and CDR2 is YYDKDF (reference sequence). Trimming pared 0 bases from V and 4 bases from J, leaving 9 bases between. The data were taken from a study of technical replicates of blood from several donors. Source material: PBMCs. The J gene is TRBJ1-4, the V gene TRBV15, with D possibly TRBD1 on 6 matching bases. This receptor was identified in a human donor in good health. Some clones in this sample may be carry-over from other donors' samples. CDR3 residues: CATSRDQGHNEKLFF. The CDR3 DNA reads TGTGCCACCAGCAGAGATCAGGGACATAATGAAAAACTGTTTTTT.